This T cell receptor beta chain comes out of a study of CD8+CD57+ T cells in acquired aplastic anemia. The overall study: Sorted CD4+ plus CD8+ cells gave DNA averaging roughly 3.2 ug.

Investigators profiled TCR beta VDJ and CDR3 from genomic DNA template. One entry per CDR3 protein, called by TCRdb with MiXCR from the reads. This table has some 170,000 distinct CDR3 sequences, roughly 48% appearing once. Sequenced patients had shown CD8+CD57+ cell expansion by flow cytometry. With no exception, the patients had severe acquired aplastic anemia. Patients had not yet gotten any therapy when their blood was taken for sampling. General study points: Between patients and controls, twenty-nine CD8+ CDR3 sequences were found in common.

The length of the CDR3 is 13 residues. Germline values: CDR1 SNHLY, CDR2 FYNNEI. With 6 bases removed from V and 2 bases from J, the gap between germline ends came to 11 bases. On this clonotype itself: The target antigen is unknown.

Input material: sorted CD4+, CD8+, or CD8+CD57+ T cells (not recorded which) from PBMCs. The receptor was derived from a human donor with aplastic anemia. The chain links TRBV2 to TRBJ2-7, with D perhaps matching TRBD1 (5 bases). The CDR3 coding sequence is TGTGCCAGCAGCCGACAGTTCCCCTACGAGCAGTACTTC. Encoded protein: CASSRQFPYEQYF.